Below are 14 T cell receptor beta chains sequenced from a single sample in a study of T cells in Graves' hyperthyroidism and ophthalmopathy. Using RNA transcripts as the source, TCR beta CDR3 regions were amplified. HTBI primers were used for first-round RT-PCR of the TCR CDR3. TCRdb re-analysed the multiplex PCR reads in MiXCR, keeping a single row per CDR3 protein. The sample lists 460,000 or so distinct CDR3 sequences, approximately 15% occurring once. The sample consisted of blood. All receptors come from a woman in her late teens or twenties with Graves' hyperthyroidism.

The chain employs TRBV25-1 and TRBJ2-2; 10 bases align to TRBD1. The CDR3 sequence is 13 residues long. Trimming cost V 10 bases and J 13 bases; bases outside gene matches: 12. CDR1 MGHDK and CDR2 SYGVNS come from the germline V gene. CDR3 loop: CATTTDRGRGLFF. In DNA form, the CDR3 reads TGTGCCACCACCACTGACAGGGGGCGTGGGCTGTTTTTT. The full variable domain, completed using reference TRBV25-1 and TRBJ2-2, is EADIYQTPRYLVIGTGKKITLECSQTMGHDKMYWYQQDPGMELHLIHYSYGVNSTEKGDLSSESTVSRIRTEHFPLTLESARPSHTSQYLCATTTDRGRGLFFGEGSRLTVL.

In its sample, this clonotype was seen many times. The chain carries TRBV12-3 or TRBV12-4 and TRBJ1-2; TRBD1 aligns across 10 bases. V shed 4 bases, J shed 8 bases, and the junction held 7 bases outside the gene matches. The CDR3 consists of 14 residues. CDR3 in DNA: TGTGCCAGCAGTTCCGGGACAGGGGCGGAGGGCTACACCTTC. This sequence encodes CASSSGTGAEGYTF.

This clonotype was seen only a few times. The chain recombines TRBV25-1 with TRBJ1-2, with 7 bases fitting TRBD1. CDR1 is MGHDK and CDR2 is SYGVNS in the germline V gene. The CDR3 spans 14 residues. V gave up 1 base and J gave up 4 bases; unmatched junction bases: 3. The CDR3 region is CASSEWGQSYGYTF. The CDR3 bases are TGTGCCAGCAGTGAATGGGGACAGAGCTATGGCTACACCTTC.

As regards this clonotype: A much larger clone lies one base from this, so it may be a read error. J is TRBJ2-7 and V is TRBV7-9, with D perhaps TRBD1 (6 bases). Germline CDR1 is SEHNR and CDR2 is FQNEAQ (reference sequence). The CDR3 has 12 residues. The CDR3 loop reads CTSSGQSYEQYV. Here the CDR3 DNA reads TGTACCAGCAGCGGACAGTCCTACGAGCAGTACGTC.

The DNA of the CDR3 is TGTGCCAGCAGCTTTCTAGCGGGGGGAGATACGCAGTATTTT. It encodes CASSFLAGGDTQYF. The V gene is TRBV5-6, the J gene TRBJ2-3; 11 bases map to TRBD2. Trimming cost V 2 bases and J 5 bases; bases outside gene matches: 1. Per the germline V gene, CDR1 is SGHDT and CDR2 is YYEEEE. The CDR3 is made up of 14 amino acids.

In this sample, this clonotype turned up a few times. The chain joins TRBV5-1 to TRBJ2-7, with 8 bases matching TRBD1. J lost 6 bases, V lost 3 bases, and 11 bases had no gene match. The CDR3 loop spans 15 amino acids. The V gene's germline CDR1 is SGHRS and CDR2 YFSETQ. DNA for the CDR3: TGCGCCAGCAGCTGGTTCGGACAGGGTCAAGGCGAGCAGTACGTC. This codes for CASSWFGQGQGEQYV.

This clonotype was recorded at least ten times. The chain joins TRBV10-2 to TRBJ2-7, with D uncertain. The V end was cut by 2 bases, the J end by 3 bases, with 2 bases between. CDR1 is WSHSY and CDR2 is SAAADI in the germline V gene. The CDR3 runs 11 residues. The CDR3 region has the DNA TGCGCCAGCAGTGAGGGCTACGAGCAGTACTTC. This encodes CASSEGYEQYF.

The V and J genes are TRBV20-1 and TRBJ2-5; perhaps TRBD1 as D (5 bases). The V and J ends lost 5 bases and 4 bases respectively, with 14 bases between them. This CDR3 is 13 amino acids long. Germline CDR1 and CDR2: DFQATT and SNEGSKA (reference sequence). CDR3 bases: TGCAGTGCTGGGGCGTGGCAGGGAGAGACCCAGTACTTC. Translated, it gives CSAGAWQGETQYF.

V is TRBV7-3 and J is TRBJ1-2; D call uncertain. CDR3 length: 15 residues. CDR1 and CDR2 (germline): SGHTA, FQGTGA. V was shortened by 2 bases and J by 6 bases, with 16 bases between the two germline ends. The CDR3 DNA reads TGTGCCAGCAGCTTAGCGGGCCCTCAGCGGCATGGCTACACCTTC. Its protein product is CASSLAGPQRHGYTF.

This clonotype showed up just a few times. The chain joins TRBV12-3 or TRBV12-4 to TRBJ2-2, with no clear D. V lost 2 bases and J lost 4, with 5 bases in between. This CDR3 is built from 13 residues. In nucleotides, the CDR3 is TGTGCCAGCAGTTTAATGGGCACCGGGGAGCTGTTTTTT. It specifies CASSLMGTGELFF.

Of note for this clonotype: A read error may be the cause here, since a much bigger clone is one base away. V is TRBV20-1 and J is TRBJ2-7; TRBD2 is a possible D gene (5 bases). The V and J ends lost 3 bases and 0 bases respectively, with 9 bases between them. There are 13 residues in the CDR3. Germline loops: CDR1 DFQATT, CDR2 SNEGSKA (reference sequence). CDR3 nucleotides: TGCAGTGCTAGCGAGGGTTCCTCCTACGAGCAGTACTTC. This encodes CSASEGSSYEQYF.

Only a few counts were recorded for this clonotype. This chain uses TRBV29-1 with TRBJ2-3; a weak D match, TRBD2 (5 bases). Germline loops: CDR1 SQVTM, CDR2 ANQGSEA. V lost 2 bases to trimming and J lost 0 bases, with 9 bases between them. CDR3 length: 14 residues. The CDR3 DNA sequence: TGCAGCGTTGAACCCTCGGGGAGCACAGATACGCAGTATTTT. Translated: CSVEPSGSTDTQYF.

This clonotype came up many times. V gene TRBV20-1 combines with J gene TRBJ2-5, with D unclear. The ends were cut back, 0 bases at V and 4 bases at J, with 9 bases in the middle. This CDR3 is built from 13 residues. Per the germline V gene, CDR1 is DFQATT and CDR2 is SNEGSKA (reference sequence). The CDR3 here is CSAREAPGETQYF. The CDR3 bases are TGCAGTGCTAGAGAGGCCCCCGGAGAGACCCAGTACTTC.

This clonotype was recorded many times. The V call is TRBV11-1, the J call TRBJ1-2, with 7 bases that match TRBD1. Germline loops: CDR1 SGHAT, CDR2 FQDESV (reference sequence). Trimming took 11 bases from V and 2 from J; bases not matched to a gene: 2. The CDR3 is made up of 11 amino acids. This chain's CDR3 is CASRGNYGYTF. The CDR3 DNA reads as TGTGCCTCCAGGGGGAACTATGGCTACACCTTC.